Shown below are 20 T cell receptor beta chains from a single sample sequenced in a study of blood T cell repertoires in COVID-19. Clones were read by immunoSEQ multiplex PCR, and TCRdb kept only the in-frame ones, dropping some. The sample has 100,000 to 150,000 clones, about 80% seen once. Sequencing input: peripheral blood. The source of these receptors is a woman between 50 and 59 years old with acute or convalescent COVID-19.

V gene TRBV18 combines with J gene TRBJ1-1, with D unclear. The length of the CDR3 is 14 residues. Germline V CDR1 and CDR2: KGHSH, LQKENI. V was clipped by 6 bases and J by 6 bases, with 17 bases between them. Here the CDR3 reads CASSPFNRVPEAFF. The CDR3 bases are TGTGCCAGCTCCCCATTCAACCGGGTTCCTGAAGCTTTCTTT.

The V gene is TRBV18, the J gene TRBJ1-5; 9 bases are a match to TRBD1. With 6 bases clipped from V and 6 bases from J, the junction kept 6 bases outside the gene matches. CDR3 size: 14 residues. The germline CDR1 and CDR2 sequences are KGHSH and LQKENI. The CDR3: CASSGTGYFQPQHF. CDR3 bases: TGTGCCAGCTCCGGGACAGGGTATTTTCAGCCCCAGCATTTT.

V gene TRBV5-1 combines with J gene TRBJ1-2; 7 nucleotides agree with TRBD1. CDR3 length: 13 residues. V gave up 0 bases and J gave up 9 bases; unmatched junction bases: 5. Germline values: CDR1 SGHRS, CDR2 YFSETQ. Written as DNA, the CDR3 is TGCGCCAGCAGCTTGGAGGGGGCGGACCGCTACACCTTC. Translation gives CASSLEGADRYTF.

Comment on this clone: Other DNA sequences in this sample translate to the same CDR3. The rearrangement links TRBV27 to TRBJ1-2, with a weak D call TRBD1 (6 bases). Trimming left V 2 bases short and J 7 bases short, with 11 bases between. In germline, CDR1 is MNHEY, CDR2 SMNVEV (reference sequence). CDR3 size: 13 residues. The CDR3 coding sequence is TGTGCCAGCAGTTTAACGGGGGGCGGTGGCTACACCTTC. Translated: CASSLTGGGGYTF.

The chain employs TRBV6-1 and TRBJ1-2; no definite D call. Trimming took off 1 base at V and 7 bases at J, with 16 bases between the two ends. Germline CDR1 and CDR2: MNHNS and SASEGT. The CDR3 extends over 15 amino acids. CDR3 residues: CASSEGRLGKVGYTF. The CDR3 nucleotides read TGTGCCAGCAGTGAAGGGAGGCTAGGGAAGGTTGGCTACACCTTC.

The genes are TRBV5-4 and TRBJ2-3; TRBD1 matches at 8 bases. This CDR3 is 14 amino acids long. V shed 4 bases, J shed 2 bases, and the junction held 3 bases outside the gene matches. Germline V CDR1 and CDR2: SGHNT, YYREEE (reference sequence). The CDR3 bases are TGTGCCAGCAGCCGGACAGGGAACACAGATACGCAGTATTTT. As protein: CASSRTGNTDTQYF.

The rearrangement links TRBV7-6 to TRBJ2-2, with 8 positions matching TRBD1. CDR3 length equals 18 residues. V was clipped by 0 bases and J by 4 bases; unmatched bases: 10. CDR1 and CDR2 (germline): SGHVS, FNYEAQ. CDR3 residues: CASSLARGGTGATGELFF. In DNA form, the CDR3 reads TGTGCCAGCAGCTTAGCGCGGGGTGGGACAGGCGCCACCGGGGAGCTGTTTTTT.

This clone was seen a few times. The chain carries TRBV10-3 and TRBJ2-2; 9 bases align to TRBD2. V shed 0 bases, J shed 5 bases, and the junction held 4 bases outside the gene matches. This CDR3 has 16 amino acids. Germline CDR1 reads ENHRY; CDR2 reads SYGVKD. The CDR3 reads CAISESAGGPTGELFF. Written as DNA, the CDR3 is TGTGCCATCAGTGAGTCGGCGGGGGGGCCTACCGGGGAGCTGTTTTTT.

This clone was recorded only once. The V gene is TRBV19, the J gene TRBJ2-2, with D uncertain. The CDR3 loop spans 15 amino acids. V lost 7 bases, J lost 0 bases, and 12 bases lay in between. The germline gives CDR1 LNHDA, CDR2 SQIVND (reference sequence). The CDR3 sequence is CASKDTSPNTGELFF. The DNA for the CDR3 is TGTGCCAGTAAAGACACCTCACCGAACACCGGGGAGCTGTTTTTT.

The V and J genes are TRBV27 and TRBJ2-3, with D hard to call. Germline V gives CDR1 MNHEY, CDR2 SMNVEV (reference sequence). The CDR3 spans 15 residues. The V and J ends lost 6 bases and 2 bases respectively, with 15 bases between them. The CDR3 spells CASSPDRQPTDTQYF. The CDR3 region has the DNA TGTGCCAGCAGCCCGGATCGACAACCCACAGATACGCAGTATTTT.

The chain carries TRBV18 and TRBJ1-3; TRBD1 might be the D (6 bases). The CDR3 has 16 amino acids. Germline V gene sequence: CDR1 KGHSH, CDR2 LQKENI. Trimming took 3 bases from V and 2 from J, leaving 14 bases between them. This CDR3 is CASSPQQRDTGNTIYF. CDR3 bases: TGTGCCAGCTCACCCCAACAACGGGACACTGGAAACACCATATATTTT. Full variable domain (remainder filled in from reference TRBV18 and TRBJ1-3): NAGVMQNPRHLVRRRGQEARLRCSPMKGHSHVYWYRQLPEEGLKFMVYLQKENIIDESGMPKERFSAEFPKEGPSILRIQQVVRGDSAAYFCASSPQQRDTGNTIYFGEGSWLTVV.

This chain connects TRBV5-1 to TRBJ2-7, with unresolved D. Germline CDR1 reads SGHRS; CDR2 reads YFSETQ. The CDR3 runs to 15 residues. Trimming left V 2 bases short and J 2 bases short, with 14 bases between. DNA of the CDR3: TGCGCCAGCAGCTTATTTCCAGACTCGCCCTACGAGCAGTACTTC. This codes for CASSLFPDSPYEQYF.

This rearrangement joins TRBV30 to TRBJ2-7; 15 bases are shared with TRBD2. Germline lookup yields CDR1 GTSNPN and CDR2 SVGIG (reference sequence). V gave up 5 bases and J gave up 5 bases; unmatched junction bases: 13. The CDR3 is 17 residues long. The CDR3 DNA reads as TGTGCCTGGGGTACCGGGACTAGCGGGAGGCTTATCCACGAGCAGTACTTC. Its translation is CAWGTGTSGRLIHEQYF.

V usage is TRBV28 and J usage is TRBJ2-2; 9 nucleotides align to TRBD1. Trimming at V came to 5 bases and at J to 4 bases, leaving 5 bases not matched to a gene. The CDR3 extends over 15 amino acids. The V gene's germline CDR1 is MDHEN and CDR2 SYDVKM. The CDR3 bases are TGTGCCAGCAGTGTACAGGGGGCAAGCACCGGGGAGCTGTTTTTT. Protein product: CASSVQGASTGELFF.

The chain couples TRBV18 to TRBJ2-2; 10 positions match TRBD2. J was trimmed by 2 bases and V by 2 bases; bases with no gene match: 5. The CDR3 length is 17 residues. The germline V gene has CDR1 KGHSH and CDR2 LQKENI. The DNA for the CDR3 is TGTGCCAGCTCACCATGGACTAGCGGTCTCAACACCGGGGAGCTGTTTTTT. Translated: CASSPWTSGLNTGELFF.

The CDR3 here is CASSLEGLENIQYF. CDR3 bases: TGTGCCAGCAGCTTAGAGGGACTAGAGAACATTCAGTACTTC. The chain couples TRBV7-9 to TRBJ2-4; 8 nucleotides match TRBD2. The CDR3 consists of 14 residues. V gave up 1 base and J gave up 7 bases; unmatched junction bases: 3. The V gene's germline CDR1 is SEHNR and CDR2 FQNEAQ (reference sequence).

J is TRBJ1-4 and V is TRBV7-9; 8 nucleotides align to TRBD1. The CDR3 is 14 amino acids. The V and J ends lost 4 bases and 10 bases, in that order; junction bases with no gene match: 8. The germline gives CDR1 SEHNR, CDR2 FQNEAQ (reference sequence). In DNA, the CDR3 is TGTGCCAGCAGCTCCGGACAGGGTCCGACAAAACTGTTTTTT. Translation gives CASSSGQGPTKLFF.

This chain's CDR3 is CASIGLEGLSNQPQHF. CDR3 bases: TGTGCCAGCATCGGGCTGGAGGGCTTGAGCAATCAGCCCCAGCATTTT. V usage is TRBV28 and J usage is TRBJ1-5; D uncertain. The CDR3 contains 16 residues. Germline values: CDR1 MDHEN, CDR2 SYDVKM. The ends were cut back, 7 bases at V and 1 base at J, with 17 bases in the middle.

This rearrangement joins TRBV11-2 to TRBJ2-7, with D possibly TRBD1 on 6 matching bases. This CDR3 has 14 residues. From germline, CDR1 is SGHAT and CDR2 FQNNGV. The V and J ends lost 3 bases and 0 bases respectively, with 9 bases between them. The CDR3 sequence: CASSLPGHSYEQYF. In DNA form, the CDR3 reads TGTGCCAGCAGCTTGCCGGGACACTCCTACGAGCAGTACTTC.

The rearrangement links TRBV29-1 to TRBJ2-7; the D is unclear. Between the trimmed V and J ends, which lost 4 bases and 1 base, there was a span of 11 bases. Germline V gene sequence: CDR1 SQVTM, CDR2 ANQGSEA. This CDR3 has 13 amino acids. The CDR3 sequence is CSVGRGRSYEQYF. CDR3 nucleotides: TGCAGCGTTGGACGCGGTCGGTCCTACGAGCAGTACTTC.